The entry that follows covers one T cell receptor beta chain sequence. This record comes from a study of blood T cell repertoires in COVID-19. Study summary: The United States, Italy and Spain provided the acute and convalescent COVID-19 samples. T cells, B-cell-depleted T cells, or PBMCs provided the cDNA or gDNA that served as material.

Profiled with immunoSEQ multiplex PCR; TCRdb holds only in-frame clones, not every one. The table includes approximately 82,000 clones, about 83% detected once. From germline, CDR1 is MGHDK and CDR2 SYGVNS. Trimming at V came to 3 bases and at J to 0 bases, leaving 1 base not matched to a gene. The CDR3 has 15 amino acids. This TCR was recovered from an older woman with acute or convalescent COVID-19. J is TRBJ1-4 and V is TRBV25-1; 7 bases are a match to TRBD1. Material: peripheral blood. CDR3 residues: CASSETGSTNEKLFF. The DNA of the CDR3 is TGTGCCAGCAGTGAGACAGGGTCAACTAATGAAAAACTGTTTTTT.